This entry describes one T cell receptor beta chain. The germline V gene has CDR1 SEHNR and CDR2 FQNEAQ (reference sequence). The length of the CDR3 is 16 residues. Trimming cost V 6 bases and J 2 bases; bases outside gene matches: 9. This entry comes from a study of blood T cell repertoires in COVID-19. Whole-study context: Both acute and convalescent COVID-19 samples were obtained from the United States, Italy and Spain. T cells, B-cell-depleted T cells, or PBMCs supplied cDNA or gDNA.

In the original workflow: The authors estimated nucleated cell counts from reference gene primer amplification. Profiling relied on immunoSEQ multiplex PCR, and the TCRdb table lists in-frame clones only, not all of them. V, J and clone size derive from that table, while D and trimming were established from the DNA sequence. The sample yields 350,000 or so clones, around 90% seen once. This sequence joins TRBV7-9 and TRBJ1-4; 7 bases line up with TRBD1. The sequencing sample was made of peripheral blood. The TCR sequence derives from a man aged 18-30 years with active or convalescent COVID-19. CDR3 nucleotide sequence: TGTGCCAGCAGATATGGGACAGCCAATACTAATGAAAAACTGTTTTTT. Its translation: CASRYGTANTNEKLFF. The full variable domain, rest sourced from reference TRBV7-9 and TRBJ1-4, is DTGVSQNPRHKITKRGQNVTFRCDPISEHNRLYWYRQTLGQGPEFLTYFQNEAQLEKSRLLSDRFSAERPKGSFSTLEIQRTEQGDSAMYLCASRYGTANTNEKLFFGSGTQLSVL.